This T cell receptor beta chain comes out of a study of shared clonotypes between healthy human individuals. Measured with immunoSEQ multiplex PCR; TCRdb has only the in-frame clones, and not every one. The sample holds about 2 million clones, around 95% seen once. V shed 0 bases, J shed 11 bases, and the junction held 2 bases outside the gene matches. The CDR3 contains 12 residues. The germline V gene encodes CDR1 KGHSH and CDR2 LQKENI. About this clone: Its antigen remains unknown.

Study outcomes and limitations: Some clonotypes were shared by all four sorted-subset donors, while others were not shared. The non-shared ones had lower generation probabilities than the shared ones.

This chain joins TRBV18 and TRBJ1-1, with 8 bases fitting TRBD1. The receptor's source is a man aged 18 to 29 in good health. The sequenced material came from naive CD4+ T cells sorted from blood. Subset meaning: CD45RA+ positively selected. This CDR3 is CASSPPQGVAFF. CDR3 DNA sequence: TGTGCCAGCTCACCACCACAGGGGGTGGCTTTCTTT.